The present T cell receptor (beta chain) was sequenced within a study of CD8 T cells in Susac syndrome. Germline CDR1 reads SNHLY; CDR2 reads FYNNEI. This CDR3 contains 12 residues. V dropped 9 bases and J dropped 5 bases, with 11 bases sitting between them. After extraction with the RNeasy kit, about 0.45 to 1 ug of the RNA was reverse transcribed using random hexamers. TCRdb called the immunoSEQ multiplex PCR reads again in MiXCR, with one record for every CDR3 protein. The sample includes some 70,000 distinct CDR3 sequences, 85% to 95% of them seen just once. This TCR was recovered from a human donor with multiple sclerosis. Sequences were obtained from CD8+ T cells from PBMCs. The chain uses TRBV2 and TRBJ2-1; tentatively, D is TRBD2 (5 bases). CDR3: CARGDGNNEQFF. In nucleotides, the CDR3 is TGTGCCAGGGGAGACGGAAACAATGAGCAGTTCTTC.